One sample yielded the 5 T cell receptor beta chains listed below, sequenced in a study of T cell responses to AZD1222 COVID-19 vaccine. The method was immunoSEQ multiplex PCR; TCRdb's version includes in-frame clones alone and lacks a portion of them. The repertoire consists of 120,000 or so clones, with around 80% occurring once and the leading ten covering 4% to 5%. Specimen: peripheral blood, collected on day 0 of AZD1222 vaccination. These receptors were taken from an adult in good health.

This chain uses TRBV4-3 with TRBJ1-3, with D unclear. The V end lost 0 bases, the J end lost 0 bases, and 18 bases lay between the germline ends. The CDR3 sequence is 19 residues long. Germline CDR1 and CDR2: LGHNA and YSLEER. The CDR3 spells CASSQDSGWKERSGNTIYF. The CDR3, as DNA: TGCGCCAGCAGCCAAGATTCCGGCTGGAAGGAGCGCTCTGGAAACACCATATATTTT.

The chain joins TRBV3-1 (or the pseudogene TRBV3-2) to TRBJ2-4, with TRBD1 matching over 9 bases. CDR1 and CDR2 from the germline V gene are LGHDT and YNNKEL (reference sequence). V lost 2 bases, J lost 7 bases, and 6 bases stayed unmatched. This CDR3 has 15 residues. CDR3 protein: CASSQRTGVINIQYF. Written as DNA, the CDR3 is TGTGCCAGCAGCCAAAGGACAGGGGTTATTAACATTCAGTACTTC.

The V call is TRBV28, the J call TRBJ2-7, with unresolved D. V lost 10 bases to trimming and J lost 2 bases, with 12 bases between them. CDR3 length: 12 amino acids. Looked up from germline, CDR1 is MDHEN and CDR2 is SYDVKM. CDR3 loop: CATPLWTYEQYF. In DNA, the CDR3 is TGTGCCACCCCCTTATGGACCTACGAGCAGTACTTC.

J is TRBJ2-7 and V is TRBV6-2 or TRBV6-3; no clear D. V gave up 2 bases and J gave up 2 bases, with 10 bases separating them. Germline V CDR1 and CDR2: MNHEY, SVGEGT. This CDR3 has 14 amino acids. The CDR3 DNA reads as TGTGCCAGCAGTTACGGTCCAGGTGCCTACGAGCAGTACTTC. This translates into CASSYGPGAYEQYF.

V gene TRBV24-1 combines with J gene TRBJ1-1, with D possibly matching TRBD1 (5 bases). The CDR3 has 15 amino acids. Germline assignment: CDR1 KGHDR and CDR2 SFDVKD. Trimming took off 4 bases at V and 3 bases at J, with 14 bases between the two ends. Here the CDR3 DNA reads TGTGCCACCAGTGAGGGTGACATGGGGGACACTGAAGCTTTCTTT. Protein: CATSEGDMGDTEAFF.